This TCR beta chain was sequenced during a study of T cells after yellow fever vaccination. Study-wide points: Reappearance after the booster was seen for most primary-vaccination clones, at more than 95% CD4 and 85% to 90% CD8. Among all clonotypes, a small share was observed in both CD4 and CD8 compartments. Researchers cautioned that FACS-sorted repertoires could harbor abundant clonotypes contaminating from the bulk population.

Making TCR cDNA involved 5'RACE template switching, which added UMIs and a universal primer site. TCRdb re-derived calls from the 5' RACE reads in MiXCR, one entry per CDR3 protein. The repertoire holds approximately 120,000 distinct CDR3 sequences, with about 8.4% as singletons. Points on this clonotype: Antigen: not known.

This CDR3 is built from 14 residues. CDR1 is SGHTA, CDR2 FQGNSA, per germline. V lost 5 bases and J lost 1, with 12 bases in between. The sequence was collected from a man younger than 35 who received the YFV17D yellow fever vaccine. The sample in question was CD8+ T cells sorted from PBMCs, obtained on the day of the yellow fever booster vaccination. V is TRBV7-2 and J is TRBJ2-7; D possibly corresponds to TRBD1 (6 bases). The CDR3 loop reads CASSPLTGSYEQYV. DNA of the CDR3: TGTGCCAGCAGCCCTCTCACAGGGTCCTACGAGCAGTACGTC.